Sequencing of this T cell receptor (beta chain) was carried out in a study of blood T cell repertoires in COVID-19. The data were produced by immunoSEQ multiplex PCR, yet TCRdb's version contains in-frame clones alone and is incomplete. The sample consists of approximately 170,000 clones, about four fifths of them appearing once. The V end lost 8 bases, the J end lost 4 bases, and 11 bases lay between the germline ends. The length of the CDR3 is 12 residues. Sequenced: peripheral blood. The chain has TRBV12-3 or TRBV12-4 and TRBJ1-2; no definite D call. The source of this sequence is a woman of 80 years or more with active or convalescent COVID-19. The CDR3 reads CASGRASYGYTF. In DNA form, the CDR3 reads TGTGCCAGCGGGAGGGCTAGCTATGGCTACACCTTC.